Given below is one TCR beta chain in context. These data originate in a study of blood T cell repertoires in COVID-19. In the study overall: Sample material is recorded as cDNA or gDNA derived from T cells, B-cell-depleted T cells, or PBMCs.

Per the germline V gene, CDR1 is MNHNS and CDR2 is SASEGT. V lost 2 bases and J lost 0, with 11 bases in between. This CDR3 is built from 16 residues. In the authors' methods: For nucleated cells, counts were estimated from reference gene primer amplification. Produced via immunoSEQ multiplex PCR; TCRdb's table is partial and in-frame only. The DNA gave D and trimming, while V, J and clone size come from that table. This sample has more than 200,000 clones, with 85% to 90% found just once. The chain links TRBV6-1 to TRBJ1-5; no reliable D call. This TCR was sampled from a man aged 45-65 years with acute or convalescent COVID-19. Sequences were obtained from peripheral blood. The CDR3 DNA is TGTGCCAGCAGTGAATACAGCCTCTATAGCAATCAGCCCCAGCATTTT. Translating gives CASSEYSLYSNQPQHF.